A selection of T cell receptor beta chains follows, all from one sample in a study of vaccination effects on CD4 cells after COVID-19. TCRdb's copy holds only in-frame clones and misses some; the assay was immunoSEQ multiplex PCR. The sample has tens of thousands of clones, about 80% seen once; the top ten hold more than 0.85%. These receptors are not linked to any known antigen. The source was CD4+ T cells from PBMCs cultured with HCoV-OC43 spike peptides, collected after COVID-19 vaccination. Every receptor here comes from a human donor who received a COVID-19 vaccine. Each CDR3 is given with its conserved first and last residue. D genes are given only for firm matches. Rows may omit the clone size; those that give it use once, few, many or a size class.

D gene,V gene,J gene,clone size,CDR3 protein,CDR3 DNA
-,TRBV24-1,TRBJ2-3,once,CATSELQGPTDTQYF,TGTGCCACCAGTGAACTACAGGGACCCACAGATACGCAGTATTTT
TRBD1,TRBV7-2,TRBJ1-5,-,CASSFKSGGGNQPQHF,TGTGCCAGCAGCTTCAAGTCAGGGGGAGGCAATCAGCCCCAGCATTTT
-,TRBV19,TRBJ2-4,-,CASSITRAGVEIQYF,TGTGCCAGTAGTATAACGCGGGCAGGGGTGGAGATTCAGTACTTC
TRBD1,TRBV7-2,TRBJ1-2,once,CASSTRTGRGEGYTF,TGTGCCAGCAGCACCCGGACAGGGAGGGGGGAGGGCTACACCTTC
-,TRBV5-6,TRBJ1-2,-,CASSLGSDHGYTF,TGTGCCAGCAGCTTGGGGTCGGATCATGGCTACACCTTC
TRBD1,TRBV7-2,TRBJ1-6,-,CASSSGQATSPLHF,TGTGCCAGCAGCTCGGGACAGGCCACCTCACCCCTCCACTTT
TRBD1,TRBV5-1,TRBJ2-1,-,CASSLTWTGGYNEQFF,TGCGCCAGCAGCCTTACTTGGACAGGGGGATACAATGAGCAGTTCTTC
TRBD1,TRBV7-3,TRBJ1-1,few,CASSSGQVNTEAFF,TGTGCCAGCAGCTCGGGACAGGTAAACACTGAAGCTTTCTTT
-,TRBV18,TRBJ2-5,-,CASSPRLQETQYF,TGTGCCAGCTCACCAAGGCTGCAAGAGACCCAGTACTTC
TRBD2,TRBV6-4,TRBJ2-1,-,CASSQLAGELPNLWNEQFF,TGTGCCAGCAGTCAACTAGCGGGGGAGCTCCCGAACCTGTGGAATGAGCAGTTCTTC
TRBD1,TRBV6-5,TRBJ1-3,-,CASTKEGGFGNTIYF,TGTGCCAGCACCAAGGAAGGGGGCTTTGGAAACACCATATATTTT
TRBD1,TRBV19,TRBJ1-4,-,CASRSGQGNEKLFF,TGTGCCAGTCGTTCGGGACAGGGGAATGAAAAACTGTTTTTT
TRBD1,TRBV5-1,TRBJ2-2,-,CASSTIPGQAATGELFF,TGCGCCAGCAGCACGATACCGGGACAGGCTGCCACCGGGGAGCTGTTTTTT
-,TRBV10-2,TRBJ2-4,-,CASSEAGLKNIQYF,TGCGCCAGCAGTGAGGCGGGATTAAAAAACATTCAGTACTTC
-,TRBV10-2,TRBJ1-5,-,CASSENSIQPQHF,TGCGCCAGCAGCGAAAATAGTATTCAGCCCCAGCATTTT
TRBD2,TRBV18,TRBJ2-5,-,CASSRLAGAQETQYF,TGTGCCAGCTCACGCCTAGCGGGGGCACAAGAGACCCAGTACTTC
TRBD1,TRBV2,TRBJ1-2,-,CASSADRANYGYTF,TGTGCCAGCAGCGCAGACAGGGCGAACTATGGCTACACCTTC
-,TRBV2,TRBJ1-5,-,CASSEVLSAQPQHF,TGTGCCAGCAGTGAGGTGTTGTCAGCTCAGCCCCAGCATTTT
TRBD1,TRBV28,TRBJ1-2,-,CASSLTGEGYGYTF,TGTGCCAGCAGTTTAACAGGGGAAGGCTATGGCTACACCTTC
TRBD2,TRBV2,TRBJ2-5,-,CASRPTSGVGKTQYF,TGTGCCAGCAGACCCACTAGCGGGGTTGGGAAGACCCAGTACTTC
TRBD1,TRBV28,TRBJ2-1,-,CASSLWGQGAYNEQFF,TGTGCCAGCAGTTTATGGGGGCAGGGGGCGTACAATGAGCAGTTCTTC
-,TRBV30,TRBJ1-4,few,CAWSVPGVEKLFF,TGTGCCTGGAGTGTACCGGGCGTGGAAAAACTGTTTTTT
-,TRBV29-1,TRBJ2-1,few,CSVVPGGGNEQFF,TGCAGCGTTGTTCCCGGGGGCGGGAATGAGCAGTTCTTC
-,TRBV28,TRBJ1-1,-,CASSLTATEAFF,TGTGCCAGCAGTTTAACGGCCACTGAAGCTTTCTTT
-,TRBV7-2,TRBJ2-3,-,CASSPTGLGTDTQYF,TGTGCCAGCAGCCCGACGGGACTTGGCACAGATACGCAGTATTTT
-,TRBV24-1,TRBJ2-6,-,CATGSKTGANVLTF,TGTGCCACCGGGTCGAAGACTGGGGCCAACGTCCTGACTTTC
-,TRBV7-3,TRBJ2-2,-,CASSLGRRGELFF,TGTGCCAGCAGCTTGGGTCGGAGGGGGGAGCTGTTTTTT
-,TRBV7-2,TRBJ2-4,-,CASSLVLAKNIQYF,TGTGCCAGCAGCTTAGTTTTAGCCAAAAACATTCAGTACTTC
-,TRBV27,TRBJ1-4,few,CASSTETTNEKLFF,TGTGCCAGCAGTACAGAAACAACTAATGAAAAACTGTTTTTT
TRBD1,TRBV5-5,TRBJ2-3,-,CASSLSGTGGRADTQYF,TGTGCCAGCAGCTTATCTGGGACAGGGGGGCGGGCAGATACGCAGTATTTT
-,TRBV10-3,TRBJ2-5,-,CAISERDSGQETQYF,TGTGCCATCAGTGAGAGAGATAGTGGGCAAGAGACCCAGTACTTC
-,TRBV6-5,TRBJ2-2,-,CASKPLLANTGELFF,TGTGCCAGCAAGCCCCTCCTCGCGAACACCGGGGAGCTGTTTTTT
-,TRBV7-2,TRBJ2-5,few,CASSLSGGETQYF,TGTGCCAGCAGCTTATCAGGTGGAGAGACCCAGTACTTC
TRBD1,TRBV5-1,TRBJ1-2,few,CASTFGQGAVYGYTF,TGCGCCAGCACCTTCGGACAGGGAGCCGTCTATGGCTACACCTTC
-,TRBV29-1,TRBJ1-1,-,CSSGGNRNEAFF,TGCAGCTCTGGGGGTAATAGGAATGAAGCTTTCTTT
-,TRBV11-2,TRBJ1-2,once,CASSLVGGSGYGYTF,TGTGCCAGCAGCTTAGTAGGGGGGAGCGGTTATGGCTACACCTTC
-,TRBV5-1,TRBJ1-5,-,CASRLGPVSNQPQHF,TGCGCCAGCAGATTGGGTCCGGTTAGCAATCAGCCCCAGCATTTT
TRBD2,TRBV11-3,TRBJ2-5,-,CASSMKRGGRGETQYF,TGTGCCAGCAGCATGAAGCGGGGGGGCCGTGGAGAGACCCAGTACTTC
-,TRBV2,TRBJ2-3,-,CASSMPSTDTQYF,TGTGCCAGCAGTATGCCTAGCACAGATACGCAGTATTTT
-,TRBV3-1/TRBV3-2,TRBJ1-2,-,CASSQVRVDGYTF,TGTGCCAGCAGCCAAGTCCGGGTCGATGGCTACACCTTC
TRBD1,TRBV15,TRBJ2-5,-,CATSTRTGGTQETQYF,TGTGCCACCAGCACCCGGACAGGGGGTACCCAAGAGACCCAGTACTTC
TRBD1,TRBV24-1,TRBJ2-3,-,CATSDSGTASSTDTQYF,TGTGCCACCAGTGATTCAGGGACAGCTTCTAGCACAGATACGCAGTATTTT
-,TRBV5-1,TRBJ2-5,-,CASSPVGGPQETQYF,TGCGCCAGCAGCCCGGTAGGGGGACCCCAAGAGACCCAGTACTTC
TRBD1,TRBV5-6,TRBJ2-1,-,CASEGQGESYEQFF,TGTGCCAGCGAGGGCCAGGGGGAAAGTTATGAGCAGTTCTTC
-,TRBV19,TRBJ2-3,-,CASSLQSSTDTQYF,TGTGCCAGTAGTCTCCAGTCTAGCACAGATACGCAGTATTTT
TRBD2,TRBV30,TRBJ2-6,-,CAWSRERGGRGANVLTF,TGTGCCTGGAGTAGGGAGCGGGGGGGCCGCGGGGCCAACGTCCTGACTTTC
-,TRBV5-4,TRBJ2-6,few,CASSRSGANVLTF,TGTGCCAGCAGCCGGTCTGGGGCCAACGTCCTGACTTTC
-,TRBV6-2/TRBV6-3,TRBJ1-1,-,CASSYGGANTEAFF,TGTGCCAGCAGTTACGGGGGGGCGAACACTGAAGCTTTCTTT
TRBD2,TRBV3-1/TRBV3-2,TRBJ2-2,-,CASSPSQLGGGSFNTGELFF,TGTGCCAGCAGCCCCAGCCAGCTGGGGGGGGGATCCTTTAACACCGGGGAGCTGTTTTTT
-,TRBV29-1,TRBJ2-3,-,CSVEPAASTDTQYF,TGCAGCGTTGAGCCCGCAGCTAGCACAGATACGCAGTATTTT
-,TRBV5-1,TRBJ1-1,-,CASSRGPQGNTEAFF,TGCGCCAGCAGCCGGGGCCCGCAGGGCAACACTGAAGCTTTCTTT
-,TRBV18,TRBJ1-3,few,CASSPTTGSSGNTIYF,TGTGCCAGCTCACCTACAACAGGGTCCTCTGGAAACACCATATATTTT
TRBD2,TRBV4-2,TRBJ2-3,-,CASSQPTSGSTDTQYF,TGTGCCAGCAGCCAACCTACTAGCGGAAGCACAGATACGCAGTATTTT
-,TRBV7-3,TRBJ2-1,-,CASSLTRASNEQFF,TGTGCCAGCAGCTTAACCAGGGCGAGTAATGAGCAGTTCTTC
TRBD2,TRBV24-1,TRBJ2-1,-,CATSAAPGTSVHNEQFF,TGTGCCACCAGTGCCGCGCCTGGGACTAGCGTCCACAATGAGCAGTTCTTC
TRBD1,TRBV5-6,TRBJ2-3,-,CASSRLRDRSTDTQYF,TGTGCCAGCAGCCGGCTCCGGGACAGAAGCACAGATACGCAGTATTTT
-,TRBV9,TRBJ2-5,-,CASSVGFGTPQETQYF,TGTGCCAGCAGCGTAGGATTCGGGACACCACAAGAGACCCAGTACTTC